These 19 T cell receptor beta chains originate from one sample sequenced in a study of T cell responses to AZD1222 COVID-19 vaccine. TCRdb's table, derived via immunoSEQ multiplex PCR, lists solely in-frame clones and lacks some. The sample lists about 120,000 clones, 90% to 95% occurring once. The sample in question was peripheral blood, obtained on day 0 of AZD1222 vaccination. These receptor sequences come from an adult in good health.

This chain joins TRBV19 and TRBJ2-2; 8 bases agree with TRBD1. Germline values: CDR1 LNHDA, CDR2 SQIVND (reference sequence). This CDR3 has 15 residues. With 4 bases clipped from V and 0 bases from J, the junction kept 1 base outside the gene matches. The CDR3 bases are TGTGCCAGTAGTACAGGGGGCTCGAACACCGGGGAGCTGTTTTTT. Amino acid sequence: CASSTGGSNTGELFF.

J is TRBJ2-3 and V is TRBV15, with D possibly being TRBD2 (6 bases). Germline V gene lookup returns CDR1 LNHNV and CDR2 YYDKDF (reference sequence). V shed 3 bases and J shed 1 base, with 14 bases lying between them. This CDR3 contains 16 residues. Here the CDR3 DNA reads TGTGCCACCAGCAGGGCCGTATTAGCGGGCACAGATACGCAGTATTTT. Protein product: CATSRAVLAGTDTQYF.

The rearrangement uses TRBV9 and TRBJ2-1; tentative D call: TRBD1 (5 bases). The CDR3 is made up of 12 amino acids. V lost 0 bases, J lost 13 bases, and 11 bases lay in between. The germline CDR1 and CDR2 sequences are SGDLS and YYNGEE. In DNA form, the CDR3 reads TGTGCCAGCAGCGTAGAGCCAGGGCATCAGTTCTTC. This codes for CASSVEPGHQFF.

The chain links TRBV18 to TRBJ1-1; D not resolved. Germline CDR1 and CDR2: KGHSH and LQKENI. Trimming shortened V by 3 bases and J by 5 bases, and 7 bases separated the two germline ends. The CDR3 runs 12 residues. The CDR3 DNA sequence: TGTGCCAGCTCACCTGGACCGACTGAAGCTTTCTTT. Amino acids: CASSPGPTEAFF. Variable domain in full (rest from reference TRBV18 and TRBJ1-1): NAGVMQNPRHLVRRRGQEARLRCSPMKGHSHVYWYRQLPEEGLKFMVYLQKENIIDESGMPKERFSAEFPKEGPSILRIQQVVRGDSAAYFCASSPGPTEAFFGQGTRLTVV.

The rearrangement links TRBV4-2 to TRBJ2-2; 7 bases are a match to TRBD2. The length of the CDR3 is 16 residues. Losses at the gene ends were 0 bases for V and 3 bases for J; bases not matched to a gene: 4. CDR1 is LGHNA, CDR2 YNFKEQ, per germline. The CDR3 sequence is CASSQELAEDTGELFF. The CDR3 nucleotides read TGTGCCAGCAGCCAAGAGCTAGCGGAGGACACCGGGGAGCTGTTTTTT.

The chain couples TRBV2 to TRBJ1-4; D gene uncertain. V gave up 7 bases and J gave up 4 bases, with 13 bases separating them. Per the germline V gene, CDR1 is SNHLY and CDR2 is FYNNEI. The CDR3 has 14 residues. Written as DNA, the CDR3 is TGTGCCAGCAAGTCCCAGATACTTAATGAAAAACTGTTTTTT. Translated, it gives CASKSQILNEKLFF. The variable domain in full, completed from reference TRBV2 and TRBJ1-4, reads EPEVTQTPSHQVTQMGQEVILRCVPISNHLYFYWYRQILGQKVEFLVSFYNNEISEKSEIFDDQFSVERPDGSNFTLKIRSTKLEDSAMYFCASKSQILNEKLFFGSGTQLSVL.

V gene TRBV14 combines with J gene TRBJ2-1; D is possibly TRBD1 or TRBD2 (5 bases each). The germline V gene encodes CDR1 SGHDN and CDR2 FVKESK. Trimming took off 3 bases at V and 10 bases at J, with 13 bases between the two ends. This CDR3 spans 13 amino acids. This chain's CDR3 is CASSHLERGEQFF. The CDR3 bases are TGTGCCAGCAGCCATTTAGAGAGGGGCGAGCAGTTCTTC.

The J gene is TRBJ2-7, the V gene TRBV27; 9 bases line up with TRBD1. Germline trimming cut 2 bases from V and 6 bases from J; bases unmatched to any gene: 14. The CDR3 is made up of 17 amino acids. CDR1 is MNHEY, CDR2 SMNVEV, per germline (reference sequence). The CDR3 here is CASSLPLGQGRRVEQYF. CDR3 DNA: TGTGCCAGCAGTTTACCCTTGGGACAGGGTCGACGGGTCGAGCAGTACTTC.

V is TRBV27 and J is TRBJ2-3; D is ambiguous. V lost 0 bases and J 1 base, leaving 8 bases between the germline ends. Germline V CDR1 and CDR2: MNHEY, SMNVEV (reference sequence). This CDR3 comprises 15 residues. The CDR3 DNA reads TGTGCCAGCAGTTTATCGAGAGGTGGCACAGATACGCAGTATTTT. This translates into CASSLSRGGTDTQYF.

The rearrangement joins TRBV28 to TRBJ1-5; the D gene is possibly TRBD1 (5 bases). The V gene lost 5 bases and the J gene lost 2 bases, with 13 bases spanning the gap. Germline loops: CDR1 MDHEN, CDR2 SYDVKM. The CDR3 contains 15 residues. Written as DNA, the CDR3 is TGTGCCAGCAGTGTGCAGGGCTTTGGCAATCAGCCCCAGCATTTT. Amino acid sequence: CASSVQGFGNQPQHF.

This clone was picked up a small number of times. The chain carries TRBV6-2 or TRBV6-3 and TRBJ2-7; 7 bases line up with TRBD1. From germline, CDR1 is MNHEY and CDR2 SVGEGT. There are 14 residues in the CDR3. The ends lost 2 bases at V and 0 bases at J; junction bases unmatched: 1. For the CDR3, the DNA is TGTGCCAGCAGTTACGGGGACAGCTCCTACGAGCAGTACTTC. It specifies CASSYGDSSYEQYF.

J is TRBJ2-7 and V is TRBV25-1; D gene unclear. Per germline, CDR1 MGHDK and CDR2 SYGVNS. Trimming took 5 bases from V and 6 from J, leaving 23 bases between them. This CDR3 spans 16 amino acids. The CDR3 region is CASSSLSDGYFLEQYF. The CDR3, as DNA: TGTGCCAGCAGTTCTCTATCCGACGGATACTTCCTCGAGCAGTACTTC.

V gene TRBV11-2 combines with J gene TRBJ1-2, with 9 bases aligning to TRBD1. Per germline, CDR1 SGHAT and CDR2 FQNNGV. The CDR3 covers 15 residues. V was clipped by 7 bases and J by 8 bases; unmatched bases: 14. As DNA, the CDR3 is TGTGCCAGCACCTTCGGGACAGGGTCCAGGGAGGGCTACACCTTC. Its translation: CASTFGTGSREGYTF.

Here the CDR3 DNA reads TGTGCCAGCAGCCCCGCGCCTTACAGTACTGAAGCTTTCTTT. It translates to CASSPAPYSTEAFF. The rearrangement joins TRBV7-2 to TRBJ1-1; no clear D gene. The CDR3 loop spans 14 amino acids. The germline V and J ends were trimmed by 5 bases and 5 bases, with 15 bases remaining between them. CDR1 and CDR2 from the germline V gene are SGHTA and FQGNSA.

This chain connects TRBV5-1 to TRBJ1-4; D not resolved. CDR3 length: 15 amino acids. CDR1 is SGHRS and CDR2 is YFSETQ in the germline V gene. Trimming removed 4 bases from V and 3 bases from J, with 13 bases in between. The DNA for the CDR3 is TGCGCCAGCAGCCTTACCTTGGACCCTAATGAAAAACTGTTTTTT. Protein product: CASSLTLDPNEKLFF. Based on the CDR3 plus reference TRBV5-1 and TRBJ1-4, the full variable domain is KAGVTQTPRYLIKTRGQQVTLSCSPISGHRSVSWYQQTPGQGLQFLFEYFSETQRNKGNFPGRFSGRQFSNSRSEMNVSTLELGDSALYLCASSLTLDPNEKLFFGSGTQLSVL.

This sequence joins TRBV15 and TRBJ2-2, with D tentatively TRBD1 (5 bases). CDR1 and CDR2 from the germline V gene are LNHNV and YYDKDF (reference sequence). The CDR3 contains 12 residues. V was cut by 7 bases and J by 5 bases, with 8 bases left in between. The CDR3 coding sequence is TGTGCCACCAACCACAGGACCGGGGAGCTGTTTTTT. Protein: CATNHRTGELFF.

The chain joins TRBV5-6 to TRBJ1-5, with D possibly TRBD1 on 5 matching bases. Trimming removed 4 bases from V and 4 bases from J, with 15 bases in between. This CDR3 has 15 amino acids. From germline, CDR1 is SGHDT and CDR2 YYEEEE. CDR3: CASSAGPTRNQPQHF. CDR3 nucleotide sequence: TGTGCCAGCAGCGCGGGACCCACAAGAAATCAGCCCCAGCATTTT. The entire variable domain, with the rest obtained from reference TRBV5-6 and TRBJ1-5, is as follows: DAGVTQSPTHLIKTRGQQVTLRCSPKSGHDTVSWYQQALGQGPQFIFQYYEEEERQRGNFPDRFSGHQFPNYSSELNVNALLLGDSALYLCASSAGPTRNQPQHFGDGTRLSIL.

The V gene is TRBV27, the J gene TRBJ1-6; tentative D call: TRBD1 (5 bases). Germline lookup yields CDR1 MNHEY and CDR2 SMNVEV (reference sequence). The CDR3 spans 14 residues. V lost 4 bases to trimming and J lost 8 bases, with 12 bases between them. The CDR3, as DNA: TGTGCCAGCAGTTGGGGGGGGGAACATTCACCCCTCCACTTT. This encodes CASSWGGEHSPLHF.

CDR3 DNA: TGTGCCAGCAGTTTATCACGATATAGCAATCAGCCCCAGCATTTT. Its translation is CASSLSRYSNQPQHF. The rearrangement links TRBV28 to TRBJ1-5; no clear D. With 1 base removed from V and 0 bases from J, the gap between germline ends came to 7 bases. CDR3 length: 15 amino acids. Per germline, CDR1 MDHEN and CDR2 SYDVKM.